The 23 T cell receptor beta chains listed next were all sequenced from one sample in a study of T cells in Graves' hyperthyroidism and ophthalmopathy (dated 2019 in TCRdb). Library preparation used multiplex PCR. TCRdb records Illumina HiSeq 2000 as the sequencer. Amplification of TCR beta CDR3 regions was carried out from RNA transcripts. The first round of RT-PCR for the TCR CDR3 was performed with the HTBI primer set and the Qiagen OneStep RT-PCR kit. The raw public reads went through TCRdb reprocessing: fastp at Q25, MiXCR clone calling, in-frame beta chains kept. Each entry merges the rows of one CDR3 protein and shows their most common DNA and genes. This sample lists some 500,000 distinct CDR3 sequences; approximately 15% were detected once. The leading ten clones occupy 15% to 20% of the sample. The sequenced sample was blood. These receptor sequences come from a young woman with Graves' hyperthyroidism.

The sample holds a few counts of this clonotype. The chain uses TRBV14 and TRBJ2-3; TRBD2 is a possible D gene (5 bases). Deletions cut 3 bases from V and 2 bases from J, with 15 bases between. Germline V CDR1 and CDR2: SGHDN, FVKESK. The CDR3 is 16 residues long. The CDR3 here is CASSQERLAATDTQYF. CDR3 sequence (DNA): TGTGCCAGCAGCCAGGAGAGGCTAGCCGCCACAGATACGCAGTATTTT.

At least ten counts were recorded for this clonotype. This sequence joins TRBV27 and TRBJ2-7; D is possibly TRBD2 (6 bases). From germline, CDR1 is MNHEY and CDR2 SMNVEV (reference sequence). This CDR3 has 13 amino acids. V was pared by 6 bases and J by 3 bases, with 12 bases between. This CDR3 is CASSGSGVYEQYF. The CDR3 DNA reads TGTGCCAGCAGCGGGAGTGGGGTCTACGAGCAGTACTTC.

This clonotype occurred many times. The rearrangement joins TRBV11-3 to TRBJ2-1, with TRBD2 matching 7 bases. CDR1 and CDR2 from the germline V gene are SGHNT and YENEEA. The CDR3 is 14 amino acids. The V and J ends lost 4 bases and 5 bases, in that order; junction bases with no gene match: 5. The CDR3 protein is CASSSRDYHNEQFF. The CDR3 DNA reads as TGTGCCAGCAGCTCCCGGGACTACCACAATGAGCAGTTCTTC.

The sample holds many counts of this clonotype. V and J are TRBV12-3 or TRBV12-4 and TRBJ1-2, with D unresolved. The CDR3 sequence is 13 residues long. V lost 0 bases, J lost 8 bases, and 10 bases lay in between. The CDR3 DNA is TGTGCCAGCAGTTTAGCATTCGTTAGCGGCTACACCTTC. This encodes CASSLAFVSGYTF.

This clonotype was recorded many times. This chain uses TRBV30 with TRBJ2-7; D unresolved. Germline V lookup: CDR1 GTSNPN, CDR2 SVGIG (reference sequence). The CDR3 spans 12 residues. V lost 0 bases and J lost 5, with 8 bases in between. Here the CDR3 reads CAWSVQGNEQYF. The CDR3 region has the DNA TGTGCCTGGAGTGTACAAGGGAACGAGCAGTACTTC.

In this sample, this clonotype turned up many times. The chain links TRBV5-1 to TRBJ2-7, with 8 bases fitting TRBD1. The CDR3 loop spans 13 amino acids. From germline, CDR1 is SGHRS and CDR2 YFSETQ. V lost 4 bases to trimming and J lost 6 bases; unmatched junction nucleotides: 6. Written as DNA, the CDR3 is TGCGCCAGCAGCCGGGACAGGTTCGCCGAGCAGTACTTC. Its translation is CASSRDRFAEQYF.

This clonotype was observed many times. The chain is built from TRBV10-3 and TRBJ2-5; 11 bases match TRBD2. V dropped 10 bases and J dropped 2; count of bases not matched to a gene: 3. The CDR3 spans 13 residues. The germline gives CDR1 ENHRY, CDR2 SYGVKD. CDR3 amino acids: CATWTSGQETQYF. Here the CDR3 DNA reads TGTGCCACCTGGACTAGCGGGCAAGAGACCCAGTACTTC.

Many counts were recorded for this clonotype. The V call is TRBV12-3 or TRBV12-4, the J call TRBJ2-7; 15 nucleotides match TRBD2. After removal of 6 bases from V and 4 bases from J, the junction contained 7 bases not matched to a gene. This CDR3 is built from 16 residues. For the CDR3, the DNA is TGTGCCAGCAGCCTGGGACTAGCGGGAGGAGGGTACGAGCAGTACTTC. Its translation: CASSLGLAGGGYEQYF.

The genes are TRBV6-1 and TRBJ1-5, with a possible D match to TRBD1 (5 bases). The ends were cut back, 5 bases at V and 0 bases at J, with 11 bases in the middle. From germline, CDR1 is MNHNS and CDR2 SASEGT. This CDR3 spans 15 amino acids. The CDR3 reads CASSLTGYSNQPQHF. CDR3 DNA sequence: TGTGCCAGCAGTCTAACAGGTTATAGCAATCAGCCCCAGCATTTT.

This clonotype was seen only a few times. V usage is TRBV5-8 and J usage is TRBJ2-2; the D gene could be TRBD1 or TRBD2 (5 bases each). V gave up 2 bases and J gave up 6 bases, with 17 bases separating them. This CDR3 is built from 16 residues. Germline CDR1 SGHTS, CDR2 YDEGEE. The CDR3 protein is CASSLRPSLGAGELFF. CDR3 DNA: TGTGCCAGCAGCTTACGGCCCTCATTGGGGGCCGGGGAGCTGTTTTTT.

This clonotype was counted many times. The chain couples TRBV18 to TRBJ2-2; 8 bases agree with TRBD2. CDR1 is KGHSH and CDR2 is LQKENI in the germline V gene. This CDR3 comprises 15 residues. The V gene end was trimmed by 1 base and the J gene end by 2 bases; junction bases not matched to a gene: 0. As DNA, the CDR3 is TGTGCCAGCTCACCACTAGCGGGAAACACCGGGGAGCTGTTTTTT. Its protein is CASSPLAGNTGELFF.

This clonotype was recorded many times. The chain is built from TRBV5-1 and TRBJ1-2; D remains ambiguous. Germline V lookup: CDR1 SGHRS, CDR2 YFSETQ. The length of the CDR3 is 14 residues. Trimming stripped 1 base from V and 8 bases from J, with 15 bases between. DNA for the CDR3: TGCGCCAGCAGCTTGCCGTCGGGGATAGAAGGCTACACCTTC. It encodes CASSLPSGIEGYTF.

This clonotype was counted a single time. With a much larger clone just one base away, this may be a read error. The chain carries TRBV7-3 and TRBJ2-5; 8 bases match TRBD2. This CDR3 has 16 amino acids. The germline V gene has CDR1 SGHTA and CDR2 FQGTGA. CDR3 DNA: TGTGCCAGCAGCTTAATTGCTAGCGGGCCCCAAGAGACCCAGTGCTTC. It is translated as CASSLIASGPQETQCF.

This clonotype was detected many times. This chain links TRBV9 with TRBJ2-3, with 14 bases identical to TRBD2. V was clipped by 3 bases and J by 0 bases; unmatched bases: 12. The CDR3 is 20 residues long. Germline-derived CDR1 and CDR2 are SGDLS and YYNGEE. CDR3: CASSAPGLAGVGASTDTQYF. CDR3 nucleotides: TGTGCCAGCAGCGCCCCGGGACTAGCGGGAGTGGGGGCTAGCACAGATACGCAGTATTTT. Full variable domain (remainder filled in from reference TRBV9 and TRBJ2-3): DSGVTQTPKHLITATGQRVTLRCSPRSGDLSVYWYQQSLDQGLQFLIQYYNGEERAKGNILERFSAQQFPDLHSELNLSSLELGDSALYFCASSAPGLAGVGASTDTQYFGPGTRLTVL.

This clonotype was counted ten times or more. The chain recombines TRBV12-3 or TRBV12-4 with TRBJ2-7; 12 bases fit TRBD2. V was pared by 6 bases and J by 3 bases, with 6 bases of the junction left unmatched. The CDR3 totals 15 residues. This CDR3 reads CASSPGLAGLYEQYV. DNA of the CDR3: TGTGCCAGCAGCCCCGGACTAGCGGGACTCTACGAGCAGTACGTC.

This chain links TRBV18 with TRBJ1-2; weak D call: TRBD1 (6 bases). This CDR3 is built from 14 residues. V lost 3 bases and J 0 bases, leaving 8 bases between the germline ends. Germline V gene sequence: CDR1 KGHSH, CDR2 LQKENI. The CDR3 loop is CASSPTGTNYGYTF. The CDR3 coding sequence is TGTGCCAGCTCACCGACAGGAACTAACTATGGCTACACCTTC.

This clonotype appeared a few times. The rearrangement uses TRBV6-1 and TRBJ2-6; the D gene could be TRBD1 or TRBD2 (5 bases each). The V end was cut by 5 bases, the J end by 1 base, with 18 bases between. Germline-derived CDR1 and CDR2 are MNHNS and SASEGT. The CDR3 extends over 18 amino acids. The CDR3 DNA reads TGTGCCAGCAGTCCGGGACCCAGCTCGCCTTCTGGGGCCAACGTCCTGACTTTC. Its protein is CASSPGPSSPSGANVLTF.

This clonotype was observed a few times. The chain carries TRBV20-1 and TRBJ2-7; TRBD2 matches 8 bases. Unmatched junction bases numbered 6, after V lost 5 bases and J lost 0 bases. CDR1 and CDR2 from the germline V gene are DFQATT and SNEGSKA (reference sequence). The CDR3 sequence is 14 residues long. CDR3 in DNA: TGCAGTGCTCCTCTAGCGGGTCCCTCCTACGAGCAGTACTTC. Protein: CSAPLAGPSYEQYF.

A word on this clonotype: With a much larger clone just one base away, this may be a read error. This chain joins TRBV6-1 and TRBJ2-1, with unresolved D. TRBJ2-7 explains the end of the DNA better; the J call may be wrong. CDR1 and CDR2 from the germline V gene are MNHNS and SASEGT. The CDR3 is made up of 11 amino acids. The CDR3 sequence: CASSEPYEQYF. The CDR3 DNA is TGTGCCAGCAGTGAACCGTATGAGCAGTACTTC.

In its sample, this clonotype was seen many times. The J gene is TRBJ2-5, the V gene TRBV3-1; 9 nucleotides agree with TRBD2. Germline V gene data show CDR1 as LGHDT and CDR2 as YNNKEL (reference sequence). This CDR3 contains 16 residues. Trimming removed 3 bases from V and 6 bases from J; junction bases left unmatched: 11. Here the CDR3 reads CASSHRLREGRKTQYF. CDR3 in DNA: TGTGCCAGCAGCCACCGGTTGCGGGAGGGCAGGAAGACCCAGTACTTC.

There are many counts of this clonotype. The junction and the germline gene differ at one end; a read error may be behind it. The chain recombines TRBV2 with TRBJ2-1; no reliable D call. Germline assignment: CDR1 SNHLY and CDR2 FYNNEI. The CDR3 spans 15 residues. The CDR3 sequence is CASSVRLDSYSEQFF. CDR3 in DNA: TGTGCCAGCAGTGTGAGATTAGACTCCTACAGTGAGCAGTTCTTC.

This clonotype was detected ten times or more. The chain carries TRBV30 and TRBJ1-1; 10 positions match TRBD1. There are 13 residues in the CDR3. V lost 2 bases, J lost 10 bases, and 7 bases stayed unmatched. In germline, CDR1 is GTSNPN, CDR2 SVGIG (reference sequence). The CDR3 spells CAWSPTRDRGAFF. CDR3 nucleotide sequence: TGTGCCTGGAGTCCTACCAGGGACAGGGGAGCTTTCTTT.

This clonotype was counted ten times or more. CDR3 nucleotides: TGTGCCAGCAGTTACTCGTATAAGGCTGAAGCTTTCTTT. Translated, it gives CASSYSYKAEAFF. This chain links TRBV6-6 with TRBJ1-1; no firm D call. V was pared by 0 bases and J by 6 bases, with 8 bases between. This CDR3 spans 13 amino acids. Germline V gene lookup returns CDR1 MNHNY and CDR2 SVGAGI (reference sequence).